The rows below give T cell receptor beta chains drawn from one sample of a study of CD8 T cells in ankylosing spondylitis. TCRdb independently ran MiXCR on the 5' RACE reads; one entry per CDR3 protein. The top ten hold about 20% of the sample, which has about 220,000 distinct CDR3 sequences, approximately 10% seen once. The specimen was blood, either unsorted or a sorted T cell fraction (not recorded which). The receptors stem from a male donor with ankylosing spondylitis or in good health (not recorded which). CDR3s include the opening cysteine and the closing phenylalanine or tryptophan. The order of the fields is CDR3 DNA, CDR3 protein, D gene, J gene, V gene, CDR3 length, clone size. The D gene is left open where the match is weak. Not every row has a clone size; where given, it reads once, few, many or a size class.

cdr3_nt: TGCGCCAGCAGCTTAGCGACAGGGGGCCAAGAGACCCAGTACTTC
cdr3_aa: CASSLATGGQETQYF
d_call: TRBD1
j_call: TRBJ2-5
v_call: TRBV5-1
cdr3_length: 15
clone_size: many

cdr3_nt: TGCGCCAGCAGCTTGGCGCCAGGGTATGTCAATGAGCAGTTCTTC
cdr3_aa: CASSLAPGYVNEQFF
d_call: NA
j_call: TRBJ2-1
v_call: TRBV5-1
cdr3_length: 15
clone_size: many

cdr3_nt: TGTGCCTGGAGTCCACCGAGTAATGAAGCTTTCTTT
cdr3_aa: CAWSPPSNEAFF
d_call: NA
j_call: TRBJ1-1
v_call: TRBV30
cdr3_length: 12
clone_size: NA

cdr3_nt: TGCGCCAGCAGGTCGACAGGATTCAATGAGCAGTTCTTC
cdr3_aa: CASRSTGFNEQFF
d_call: NA
j_call: TRBJ2-1
v_call: TRBV5-1
cdr3_length: 13
clone_size: many

cdr3_nt: TGTGCCAGCAGCGGGAGAGCGGGGGGATCAGCTTTCTACGAGCAGTACTTC
cdr3_aa: CASSGRAGGSAFYEQYF
d_call: TRBD2
j_call: TRBJ2-7
v_call: TRBV7-9
cdr3_length: 17
clone_size: few

cdr3_nt: TGTGCCAGCAGCGGAGCCTCCCTCGGGTTCTCGGGGTCTAACTATGGCTACACCTTC
cdr3_aa: CASSGASLGFSGSNYGYTF
d_call: NA
j_call: TRBJ1-2
v_call: TRBV9
cdr3_length: 19
clone_size: many

cdr3_nt: TGCGCCAGCTACCAGAACACCGGGGAGCTGTTTTTT
cdr3_aa: CASYQNTGELFF
d_call: NA
j_call: TRBJ2-2
v_call: TRBV5-1
cdr3_length: 12
clone_size: many

cdr3_nt: TGTGCCAGCAGCGCTGGCAACCCGTGGGATTCACCCCTCCACTTT
cdr3_aa: CASSAGNPWDSPLHF
d_call: NA
j_call: TRBJ1-6
v_call: TRBV9
cdr3_length: 15
clone_size: few

cdr3_nt: TGTGCCAGCAGTTTCCCGGCAGAAGGAGAGCAGCCCCAGCATTTT
cdr3_aa: CASSFPAEGEQPQHF
d_call: NA
j_call: TRBJ1-5
v_call: TRBV28
cdr3_length: 15
clone_size: many

cdr3_nt: TGTGCCAGCAGTGAAGCGGGGCTGTCCTACGAGCAGTACTTC
cdr3_aa: CASSEAGLSYEQYF
d_call: NA
j_call: TRBJ2-7
v_call: TRBV6-1
cdr3_length: 14
clone_size: many

cdr3_nt: TGCAGCGCTACAGGGGGGTTTACAGATACGCAGTATTTT
cdr3_aa: CSATGGFTDTQYF
d_call: TRBD1
j_call: TRBJ2-3
v_call: TRBV29-1
cdr3_length: 13
clone_size: many

cdr3_nt: TGTGCCAGCAGCCCAGGACAGGGTAGGGGCTACGAGCAGTACTTC
cdr3_aa: CASSPGQGRGYEQYF
d_call: TRBD1
j_call: TRBJ2-7
v_call: TRBV9
cdr3_length: 15
clone_size: NA

cdr3_nt: TGCAGCGCTGCTAACGAGGCAACTAATGAAAAACTGTTTTTT
cdr3_aa: CSAANEATNEKLFF
d_call: NA
j_call: TRBJ1-4
v_call: TRBV29-1
cdr3_length: 14
clone_size: many

cdr3_nt: TGTGCCAGCAGCCTTAACGGAGATACGCAGTATTTT
cdr3_aa: CASSLNGDTQYF
d_call: NA
j_call: TRBJ2-3
v_call: TRBV7-2
cdr3_length: 12
clone_size: few

cdr3_nt: TGTGCCAGCAGTTACTCTTTTTCCAGGGGACAAGAGACCCAGTACTTC
cdr3_aa: CASSYSFSRGQETQYF
d_call: NA
j_call: TRBJ2-5
v_call: TRBV6-5
cdr3_length: 16
clone_size: many

cdr3_nt: TGTGCCATCAGTGATCGCCAGGGTACCACTTCACCCCTCCACTTT
cdr3_aa: CAISDRQGTTSPLHF
d_call: NA
j_call: TRBJ1-6
v_call: TRBV10-3
cdr3_length: 15
clone_size: many

cdr3_nt: TGTGCCAGCAGGTCCGTCGGGGATAGCAATCAGCCCCAGCATTTT
cdr3_aa: CASRSVGDSNQPQHF
d_call: NA
j_call: TRBJ1-5
v_call: TRBV12-3/TRBV12-4
cdr3_length: 15
clone_size: NA

cdr3_nt: TGCGCCAGCAGTTACGGGACGAAGGCGGGAGAGACCCAGTACTTC
cdr3_aa: CASSYGTKAGETQYF
d_call: NA
j_call: TRBJ2-5
v_call: TRBV5-1
cdr3_length: 15
clone_size: few

cdr3_nt: TGTGCCAGCTCACCAGAAGCCAATAACTATGGCTACACCTTC
cdr3_aa: CASSPEANNYGYTF
d_call: NA
j_call: TRBJ1-2
v_call: TRBV18
cdr3_length: 14
clone_size: many

cdr3_nt: TGCAGTGCTTTTAAGGGGGCCGATGATGGCTACACCTTC
cdr3_aa: CSAFKGADDGYTF
d_call: TRBD1
j_call: TRBJ1-2
v_call: TRBV20-1
cdr3_length: 13
clone_size: many

cdr3_nt: TGTGCCATTGGGGTGGGGGCTGGCCAAGAGACCCAGTACTTC
cdr3_aa: CAIGVGAGQETQYF
d_call: NA
j_call: TRBJ2-5
v_call: TRBV30
cdr3_length: 14
clone_size: few

cdr3_nt: TGTGCCAGCAGGCAGGGTGGGGGGGAGACCCAGTACTTC
cdr3_aa: CASRQGGGETQYF
d_call: NA
j_call: TRBJ2-5
v_call: TRBV6-1
cdr3_length: 13
clone_size: many